Listed below are T cell receptor beta chains from one sample, sequenced in a study of cytomegalovirus exposure and HLA in healthy donors. Generated by immunoSEQ multiplex PCR, the TCRdb table keeps only in-frame clones and is missing some. The data hold about 180,000 clones, with around nine tenths observed a single time. The sequenced sample was PBMCs. All receptors come from a woman aged 30 to 39 in good health and CMV-seronegative. Each CDR3 is given with its conserved first and last residue. The D gene is left open where the match is weak. Size is stated for part of the rows, as once, few or many counts, or as a class when the clone is expanded.

V gene: TRBV10-2; D gene: TRBD2; clone size: NA; J gene: TRBJ2-7; CDR3 DNA: TGCGCCACCCAAGGACTAGCGGGGGGGGCCACGTACTTC; CDR3 protein: CATQGLAGGATYF
V gene: TRBV30; D gene: NA; clone size: few; J gene: TRBJ1-1; CDR3 DNA: TGTGCCTGGGGACAGATGAACACTGAAGCTTTCTTT; CDR3 protein: CAWGQMNTEAFF
V gene: TRBV2; D gene: TRBD2; clone size: NA; J gene: TRBJ2-7; CDR3 DNA: TGTGCCAGCAGTGCCCGCGGGGGACTGAACGAGCAGTACTTC; CDR3 protein: CASSARGGLNEQYF
V gene: TRBV7-9; D gene: NA; clone size: NA; J gene: TRBJ2-7; CDR3 DNA: TGTGCCAGCAGCTTACCCGGACAGACCTACGAGCAGTACTTC; CDR3 protein: CASSLPGQTYEQYF
V gene: TRBV19; D gene: NA; clone size: NA; J gene: TRBJ2-3; CDR3 DNA: TGTGCCAGTAGTAATATTTCCCTTAACACAGATACGCAGTATTTT; CDR3 protein: CASSNISLNTDTQYF
V gene: TRBV7-8; D gene: TRBD1; clone size: NA; J gene: TRBJ1-3; CDR3 DNA: TGTGCCAGCAGCTTAGGGCCGGGACAGAGTTCGGGAAACACCATATATTTT; CDR3 protein: CASSLGPGQSSGNTIYF
V gene: TRBV29-1; D gene: NA; clone size: NA; J gene: TRBJ2-5; CDR3 DNA: TGCAGCGTTACAGGTGGTGAGACCCAGTACTTC; CDR3 protein: CSVTGGETQYF
V gene: TRBV5-1; D gene: TRBD1; clone size: NA; J gene: TRBJ1-1; CDR3 DNA: TGCGCCAGCAGCACGGACAGGGGAAACACTGAAGCTTTCTTT; CDR3 protein: CASSTDRGNTEAFF
V gene: TRBV29-1; D gene: TRBD1; clone size: NA; J gene: TRBJ2-5; CDR3 DNA: TGCAGCGAGGGCAGGGGGCTAGAGGAGACCCAGTACTTC; CDR3 protein: CSEGRGLEETQYF
V gene: TRBV30; D gene: NA; clone size: NA; J gene: TRBJ2-7; CDR3 DNA: TGTGCCTGGGCCCCAAACCACAGGGACGAGCAGTACTTC; CDR3 protein: CAWAPNHRDEQYF
V gene: TRBV4-2; D gene: NA; clone size: NA; J gene: TRBJ1-1; CDR3 DNA: TGTGCCAGCAGCCATGAGGACAGCGGAGACACTGAAGCTTTCTTT; CDR3 protein: CASSHEDSGDTEAFF
V gene: TRBV10-1; D gene: NA; clone size: NA; J gene: TRBJ2-7; CDR3 DNA: TGCGCCAGCAGTGAGTTTCAGAGGGATGACGAGCAGTACTTC; CDR3 protein: CASSEFQRDDEQYF
V gene: TRBV9; D gene: TRBD1; clone size: NA; J gene: TRBJ2-7; CDR3 DNA: TGTGCCAGCAGCCCCCTGGGACAGTCTTCGTACGAGCAGTACTTC; CDR3 protein: CASSPLGQSSYEQYF
V gene: TRBV27; D gene: NA; clone size: NA; J gene: TRBJ1-1; CDR3 DNA: TGTGCCAGCAGTTGGGGGGGCCGGAACACTGAAGCTTTCTTT; CDR3 protein: CASSWGGRNTEAFF
V gene: TRBV25-1; D gene: TRBD2; clone size: NA; J gene: TRBJ2-2; CDR3 DNA: TGTGCCGCGGGGGGACAAGCCGGCACCGGGGAGCTGTTTTTT; CDR3 protein: CAAGGQAGTGELFF
V gene: TRBV5-6; D gene: TRBD2; clone size: NA; J gene: TRBJ2-5; CDR3 DNA: TGTGCCAGCAGCTTGCTCGGGGTAGCGGGGGCTCAAGAGACCCAGTACTTC; CDR3 protein: CASSLLGVAGAQETQYF
V gene: TRBV27; D gene: NA; clone size: NA; J gene: TRBJ2-7; CDR3 DNA: TGTGCCAGCAGTTTAATACCGGGAACAACCTACGAGCAGTACTTC; CDR3 protein: CASSLIPGTTYEQYF
V gene: TRBV6-5; D gene: NA; clone size: NA; J gene: TRBJ1-3; CDR3 DNA: TGTGCCAGCAGGCAAGGCAGGGGTTCTGGAAACACCATATATTTT; CDR3 protein: CASRQGRGSGNTIYF
V gene: TRBV27; D gene: NA; clone size: NA; J gene: TRBJ2-7; CDR3 DNA: TGTGCCAGCAGTCCCCAACCAGGCGTCCAGGACGAGCAGTACTTC; CDR3 protein: CASSPQPGVQDEQYF
V gene: TRBV2; D gene: NA; clone size: NA; J gene: TRBJ1-1; CDR3 DNA: TGTGCCAGTACTCTTGACACTGAAGCTTTCTTT; CDR3 protein: CASTLDTEAFF
V gene: TRBV4-1; D gene: NA; clone size: NA; J gene: TRBJ1-1; CDR3 DNA: TGCGCCAGCAGCCAAGAGACAGGCTTGAACACTGAAGCTTTCTTT; CDR3 protein: CASSQETGLNTEAFF
V gene: TRBV9; D gene: TRBD1; clone size: once; J gene: TRBJ1-1; CDR3 DNA: TGTGCCAGCAGCGTAGAACAGGGGTTCACTGAAGCTTTCTTT; CDR3 protein: CASSVEQGFTEAFF
V gene: TRBV4-1; D gene: TRBD2; clone size: NA; J gene: TRBJ2-7; CDR3 DNA: TGCGCCAGCAGCCAAGGACTAGCGGACTCCTACGAGCAGTACTTC; CDR3 protein: CASSQGLADSYEQYF
V gene: TRBV27; D gene: TRBD1; clone size: NA; J gene: TRBJ2-6; CDR3 DNA: TGTGCCAGCAGCTACGGACAGGGAGTATACTCTGGGGCCAACGTCCTGACTTTC; CDR3 protein: CASSYGQGVYSGANVLTF
V gene: TRBV19; D gene: NA; clone size: NA; J gene: TRBJ2-7; CDR3 DNA: TGTGCCAGTAGTATATTTGGCAGGGGCGTTAATGTGAGGAACGAGCAGTACTTC; CDR3 protein: CASSIFGRGVNVRNEQYF
V gene: TRBV5-4; D gene: NA; clone size: NA; J gene: TRBJ1-1; CDR3 DNA: TGTGCCAGCAGGGCCGAGACGGGCGGGTGGACTGAAGCTTTCTTT; CDR3 protein: CASRAETGGWTEAFF
V gene: TRBV19; D gene: NA; clone size: NA; J gene: TRBJ2-7; CDR3 DNA: TGTGCCAGTAGTACGGGCTCCTACGAGCAGTACTTC; CDR3 protein: CASSTGSYEQYF
V gene: TRBV5-1; D gene: NA; clone size: NA; J gene: TRBJ1-1; CDR3 DNA: TGCGCCAGCAGCACGGGACACATGAACACTGAAGCTTTCTTT; CDR3 protein: CASSTGHMNTEAFF
V gene: TRBV15; D gene: TRBD2; clone size: NA; J gene: TRBJ2-7; CDR3 DNA: TGTGCCACCAGCAGAGATGTGACTAGCGGGGTAACATCCTACGAGCAGTACTTC; CDR3 protein: CATSRDVTSGVTSYEQYF
V gene: TRBV7-8; D gene: NA; clone size: few; J gene: TRBJ2-5; CDR3 DNA: TGTGCCAGCTCGCGGGTTAGGGAGACCCAGTACTTC; CDR3 protein: CASSRVRETQYF
V gene: TRBV5-1; D gene: NA; clone size: NA; J gene: TRBJ2-3; CDR3 DNA: TGCGCCAGCAGCTTCGTTCCTCGCGGGGGCCCAGATACGCAGTATTTT; CDR3 protein: CASSFVPRGGPDTQYF
V gene: TRBV18; D gene: TRBD1; clone size: NA; J gene: TRBJ2-7; CDR3 DNA: TGTGCCAGCTCACTCGGGACAGGTCAACTACCCGAGCAGTACTTC; CDR3 protein: CASSLGTGQLPEQYF
V gene: TRBV14; D gene: TRBD1; clone size: few; J gene: TRBJ2-5; CDR3 DNA: TGTGCCAGCAGCAGGGACAGTCAAGAGACCCAGTACTTC; CDR3 protein: CASSRDSQETQYF
V gene: TRBV2; D gene: TRBD2; clone size: NA; J gene: TRBJ2-5; CDR3 DNA: TGTGCCAGTAGCGGGTTAAGCCAAGAGACCCAGTACTTC; CDR3 protein: CASSGLSQETQYF
V gene: TRBV2; D gene: TRBD1; clone size: NA; J gene: TRBJ2-1; CDR3 DNA: TGTGCCAGCAGTGAGTGGGACAGCTCCTACAATGAGCAGTTCTTC; CDR3 protein: CASSEWDSSYNEQFF
V gene: TRBV18; D gene: TRBD1; clone size: NA; J gene: TRBJ2-7; CDR3 DNA: TGTGCCAGCTCACCACCGGTACAGGGGACACTCTACGAGCAGTACTTC; CDR3 protein: CASSPPVQGTLYEQYF
V gene: TRBV7-2; D gene: TRBD2; clone size: once; J gene: TRBJ2-7; CDR3 DNA: TGTGCCAGCAGCGTGACTAGCGGCTACGAGCAGTACTTC; CDR3 protein: CASSVTSGYEQYF
V gene: TRBV15; D gene: NA; clone size: NA; J gene: TRBJ2-2; CDR3 DNA: TGTGCCACCAGCAGCCCTCCTGTAGGGCTAGGAGGGGCCGGGGAGCTGTTTTTT; CDR3 protein: CATSSPPVGLGGAGELFF
V gene: TRBV12-5; D gene: NA; clone size: NA; J gene: TRBJ2-7; CDR3 DNA: TGTGCTAGTGGTTTTCAGGGTCTAGTCCACGAGCAGTACTTC; CDR3 protein: CASGFQGLVHEQYF
V gene: TRBV10-3; D gene: NA; clone size: NA; J gene: TRBJ2-5; CDR3 DNA: TGTGCCATCAGTGAGTCTCCAGGGGGGTACCAAGAGACCCAGTACTTC; CDR3 protein: CAISESPGGYQETQYF
V gene: TRBV6-5; D gene: TRBD1; clone size: NA; J gene: TRBJ2-4; CDR3 DNA: TGTGCCAGCAGTTACTCCGACAGGGGAAACATTCAGTACTTC; CDR3 protein: CASSYSDRGNIQYF
V gene: TRBV6-4; D gene: TRBD2; clone size: few; J gene: TRBJ2-3; CDR3 DNA: TGTGCCAGCAGCGAGACTAGCGGACGCACAGATACGCAGTATTTT; CDR3 protein: CASSETSGRTDTQYF
V gene: TRBV4-2; D gene: TRBD2; clone size: NA; J gene: TRBJ2-1; CDR3 DNA: TGTGCCAGCAGCCCTACCCCCCGGACTAGCGGGGGCTACAATGAGCAGTTCTTC; CDR3 protein: CASSPTPRTSGGYNEQFF
V gene: TRBV5-1; D gene: NA; clone size: once; J gene: TRBJ1-2; CDR3 DNA: TGCGCCAGCAGCTTGGAGTTCGGGGGGGCTTATGGCTACACCTTC; CDR3 protein: CASSLEFGGAYGYTF
V gene: TRBV4-2; D gene: TRBD2; clone size: NA; J gene: TRBJ2-7; CDR3 DNA: TGTGCCAGCAGCCAAGATCGAAGTAGCGGGAAGGAGCAGTACTTC; CDR3 protein: CASSQDRSSGKEQYF
V gene: TRBV11-3; D gene: TRBD2; clone size: NA; J gene: TRBJ2-3; CDR3 DNA: TGTGCCAGCAGCTCCGGGACTAGCGTGGATACGCAGTATTTT; CDR3 protein: CASSSGTSVDTQYF
V gene: TRBV5-6; D gene: TRBD1; clone size: few; J gene: TRBJ1-4; CDR3 DNA: TGTGCCAGCAGCTTGATAGGGGGCGCGGAAAAACTGTTTTTT; CDR3 protein: CASSLIGGAEKLFF
V gene: TRBV6-1; D gene: NA; clone size: NA; J gene: TRBJ1-1; CDR3 DNA: TGTGCCAGCAGTGCTGTCACTGAAGCTTTCTTT; CDR3 protein: CASSAVTEAFF
V gene: TRBV7-9; D gene: NA; clone size: NA; J gene: TRBJ2-1; CDR3 DNA: TGTGCCAGCAGCTTAAGGCTGCAGGGTATAGACAATGAGCAGTTCTTC; CDR3 protein: CASSLRLQGIDNEQFF
V gene: TRBV21-1; D gene: NA; clone size: NA; J gene: TRBJ2-7; CDR3 DNA: TGTGCCAGCAGCAAAAGGGGTGGGGGCTCCCCTCCTTGGGCCTACGAGCAGTACTTC; CDR3 protein: CASSKRGGGSPPWAYEQYF
V gene: TRBV2; D gene: NA; clone size: NA; J gene: TRBJ1-1; CDR3 DNA: TGTGCCAGGAAAGAACAGGGTTTTGAGAATTTT; CDR3 protein: CARKEQGFENF